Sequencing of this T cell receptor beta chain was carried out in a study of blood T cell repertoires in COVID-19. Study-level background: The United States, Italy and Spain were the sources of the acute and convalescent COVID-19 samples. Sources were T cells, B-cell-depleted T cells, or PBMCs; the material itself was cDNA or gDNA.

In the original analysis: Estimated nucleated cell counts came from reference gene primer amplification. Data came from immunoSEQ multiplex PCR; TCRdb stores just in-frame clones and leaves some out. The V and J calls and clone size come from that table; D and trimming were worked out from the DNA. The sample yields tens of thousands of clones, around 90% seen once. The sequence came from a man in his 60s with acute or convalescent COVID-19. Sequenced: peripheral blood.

The CDR3, as DNA: TGTGCCTGGAAGCGGAGGGCCCAAGAGACCCAGTACTTC. Translating it yields CAWKRRAQETQYF. V gene TRBV30 combines with J gene TRBJ2-5, with a weak D call TRBD2 (6 bases). Trimming left V 4 bases short and J 1 base short, with 10 bases between. The CDR3 consists of 13 residues. Germline V gene data show CDR1 as GTSNPN and CDR2 as SVGIG (reference sequence).